This TCR beta chain was sequenced during a study of blood T cell repertoires in COVID-19. Study-wide background: Spain, Italy and the United States supplied samples that represented acute and convalescent COVID-19.

Seattle patients were enrolled while actively infected and followed longitudinally. Clones were read by immunoSEQ multiplex PCR, and TCRdb kept only the in-frame ones, dropping some. The sample lists fewer than 300,000 clones; approximately 91% were seen once. This clonotype originated in a person under 35 with COVID-19, enrolled during active disease. Sequenced sample: peripheral blood.

The chain's CDR3 is CASSQINLRGTQYF. The CDR3 DNA reads TGCGCCAGCAGCCAAATAAACCTTCGGGGAACGCAGTATTTT. The chain has TRBV4-1 and TRBJ2-3; D may be TRBD2 (5 bases). Between the trimmed V and J ends, which lost 2 bases and 9 bases, there was a span of 15 bases. Per the germline V gene, CDR1 is MGHRA and CDR2 is YSYEKL. This CDR3 is built from 14 residues.